This entry lists 27 T cell receptor beta chains sequenced from one sample in a study of T cell changes during pregnancy in multiple sclerosis. Measured with immunoSEQ multiplex PCR; TCRdb has only the in-frame clones, and not every one. Of about 40,000 clones in the sample, 70% to 90% were seen once. Sequences were derived from CD4+ T cells from peripheral blood mononuclear cells, sampled before pregnancy. The source of these receptors is a female donor with multiple sclerosis, enrolled in a pregnancy study.

The rearrangement links TRBV11-2 to TRBJ1-1, with 10 bases matching TRBD1. The CDR3 contains 14 residues. CDR1 SGHAT and CDR2 FQNNGV come from the germline V gene. Trimming at V came to 3 bases and at J to 6 bases, leaving 4 bases not matched to a gene. Here the CDR3 reads CASSFLGTGAEAFF. The CDR3 DNA is TGTGCCAGCAGCTTTCTCGGGACAGGGGCTGAAGCTTTCTTT.

This clone was seen just once. The CDR3 DNA is TGTGCCAAAGGAAGCGGTTCTGCCCTGTCCCAAGAGACCCAGTACTTC. This gives the protein CAKGSGSALSQETQYF. The chain carries TRBV2 and TRBJ2-5, with TRBD2 as a possible D gene (5 bases). CDR1 is SNHLY and CDR2 is FYNNEI in the germline V gene. The CDR3 is 16 residues long. V lost 10 bases and J 1 base, leaving 22 bases between the germline ends.

This clone has only one observation. The rearrangement uses TRBV5-1 and TRBJ1-4; D unclear. V was clipped by 0 bases and J by 7 bases, with 7 bases between them. CDR3 length: 13 residues. Germline values: CDR1 SGHRS, CDR2 YFSETQ. The CDR3 nucleotides read TGCGCCAGCAGCTTGGGGGCCTTTGAAAAACTGTTTTTT. This gives the protein CASSLGAFEKLFF.

V usage is TRBV5-4 and J usage is TRBJ1-2; D unresolved. Trimming shortened V by 1 base and J by 5 bases, and 9 bases separated the two germline ends. This CDR3 has 13 residues. In germline, CDR1 is SGHNT, CDR2 YYREEE (reference sequence). CDR3 sequence reads: CASSLWGGYGYTF. CDR3 bases: TGTGCCAGCAGCTTGTGGGGAGGGTATGGCTACACCTTC.

The chain uses TRBV7-9 and TRBJ2-7; D uncertain. CDR1 is SEHNR, CDR2 FQNEAQ, per germline (reference sequence). V was shortened by 1 base and J by 5 bases, with 3 bases between the two germline ends. CDR3 length equals 11 residues. The CDR3 region is CASSLVDEQYF. The CDR3 DNA follows: TGTGCCAGCAGCTTAGTAGACGAGCAGTACTTC.

This chain links TRBV6-1 with TRBJ1-5; D not resolved. The CDR3 spans 14 residues. CDR1 MNHNS and CDR2 SASEGT come from the germline V gene. Trimming stripped 9 bases from V and 2 bases from J, with 14 bases between. CDR3 sequence (DNA): TGTGCCAGTTCTATGGTTCCGGGCAATCAGCCCCAGCATTTT. It codes for CASSMVPGNQPQHF.

V gene TRBV6-6 combines with J gene TRBJ1-6; tentative D call: TRBD1 (6 bases). The germline CDR1 and CDR2 sequences are MNHNY and SVGAGI (reference sequence). Deletions cut 11 bases from V and 7 bases from J, with 18 bases between. The CDR3 has 14 residues. The CDR3 here is CASGGGRGNSPLHF. The CDR3 nucleotides are TGTGCCTCGGGGGGGGGCCGGGGGAATTCACCCCTCCACTTT.

With regard to this clone: The same CDR3 is also encoded by other DNA sequences in this sample. The V gene is TRBV7-9, the J gene TRBJ1-4, with 7 bases fitting TRBD1. The V gene's germline CDR1 is SEHNR and CDR2 FQNEAQ (reference sequence). CDR3 length equals 15 residues. V lost 2 bases to trimming and J lost 0 bases; unmatched junction nucleotides: 0. CDR3 region: CASSLQGATNEKLFF. For the CDR3, the DNA is TGTGCCAGCAGCTTACAGGGGGCAACTAATGAAAAACTGTTTTTT.

The chain joins TRBV4-3 to TRBJ1-2; the match to TRBD1 covers 8 bases. The germline V gene encodes CDR1 LGHNA and CDR2 YSLEER. This CDR3 region has 15 residues. V was clipped by 4 bases and J by 7 bases; unmatched bases: 11. In DNA, the CDR3 is TGCGCCAGCAGCCTAGAGTCCGGGACAGGAGGTGGCTACACCTTC. Amino acids: CASSLESGTGGGYTF.

The chain joins TRBV7-2 to TRBJ2-1, with TRBD2 matching over 12 bases. V lost 5 bases and J lost 9; bases outside the gene matches: 8. The CDR3 extends over 15 amino acids. Germline V lookup: CDR1 SGHTA, CDR2 FQGNSA. In DNA, the CDR3 is TGTGCCAGCAGCACCCGACTAGCGGGGGTGGGTGAGCAGTTCTTC. It codes for CASSTRLAGVGEQFF.

The chain combines TRBV30 with TRBJ1-2, with D uncertain. Per germline, CDR1 GTSNPN and CDR2 SVGIG (reference sequence). V was shortened by 1 base and J by 0 bases, with 15 bases between the two germline ends. This CDR3 has 16 amino acids. This CDR3 reads CAWSDSLLAANYGYTF. The CDR3 DNA is TGTGCCTGGAGTGACTCCTTATTGGCGGCTAACTATGGCTACACCTTC.

The J gene is TRBJ1-1, the V gene TRBV7-9, with D possibly TRBD1 on 6 matching bases. The germline V gene has CDR1 SEHNR and CDR2 FQNEAQ (reference sequence). CDR3 length: 13 amino acids. V was clipped by 3 bases and J by 5 bases, with 10 bases between them. The CDR3 nucleotides read TGTGCCAGCAGCTTGAAGACAGGTACTGAAGCTTTCTTT. Residues: CASSLKTGTEAFF. Full variable domain (rest looked up from reference TRBV7-9 and TRBJ1-1): DTGVSQNPRHKITKRGQNVTFRCDPISEHNRLYWYRQTLGQGPEFLTYFQNEAQLEKSRLLSDRFSAERPKGSFSTLEIQRTEQGDSAMYLCASSLKTGTEAFFGQGTRLTVV.

This clone was counted a single time. The chain couples TRBV2 to TRBJ2-7, with TRBD2 matching over 8 bases. The CDR3 is 15 residues long. With 5 bases clipped from V and 5 bases from J, the junction kept 11 bases outside the gene matches. Germline lookup yields CDR1 SNHLY and CDR2 FYNNEI. CDR3 residues: CASSSSGRIFHEQYF. CDR3 coding DNA: TGTGCCAGCAGTTCCAGCGGGAGAATTTTTCACGAGCAGTACTTC.

This sequence joins TRBV18 and TRBJ2-3; TRBD2 aligns across 7 bases. In germline, CDR1 is KGHSH, CDR2 LQKENI. The CDR3 length is 13 residues. J gave up 5 bases and V 2 bases, and 1 base lay outside the gene matches. CDR3 loop: CASSPTGGDTQYF. The CDR3 coding sequence is TGTGCCAGCTCACCAACGGGGGGAGATACGCAGTATTTT.

The chain has TRBV5-1 and TRBJ2-5; 9 nucleotides agree with TRBD2. Germline V lookup: CDR1 SGHRS, CDR2 YFSETQ. This CDR3 contains 14 residues. The J segment lost 4 bases and the V segment lost 6 bases, leaving 7 bases of the junction unmatched. The CDR3: CASTLAGLGETQYF. The DNA for the CDR3 is TGCGCCAGCACCCTAGCGGGGCTGGGAGAGACCCAGTACTTC.

The CDR3 DNA is TGTGCCAGCAGTTGGGACAGGGGGAGAGAGACCCAGTACTTC. Amino acids: CASSWDRGRETQYF. This chain connects TRBV2 to TRBJ2-5, with TRBD1 matching 11 bases. J lost 4 bases, V lost 5 bases, and 3 bases had no gene match. Looked up from germline, CDR1 is SNHLY and CDR2 is FYNNEI. The CDR3 contains 14 residues.

This clone is labeled as medium-sized. The chain has TRBV7-2 and TRBJ2-5; the D gene is possibly TRBD2 (6 bases). Germline values: CDR1 SGHTA, CDR2 FQGNSA. The CDR3 has 14 amino acids. V lost 1 base, J lost 6 bases, and 12 bases lay in between. The CDR3 region has the DNA TGTGCCAGCAGCTTAGGGGGCGGGGTAAAGACCCAGTACTTC. Its protein is CASSLGGGVKTQYF. Variable domain in full (rest from reference TRBV7-2 and TRBJ2-5): GAGVSQSPSNKVTEKGKDVELRCDPISGHTALYWYRQSLGQGLEFLIYFQGNSAPDKSGLPSDRFSAERTGGSVSTLTIQRTQQEDSAVYLCASSLGGGVKTQYFGPGTRLLVL.

This sequence joins TRBV7-8 and TRBJ2-7; weak D call: TRBD2 (5 bases). In germline, CDR1 is SGHVS, CDR2 FQNEAQ. CDR3 size: 14 residues. The ends were cut back, 5 bases at V and 5 bases at J, with 16 bases in the middle. This chain's CDR3 is CASSLRTEDHEQYF. The CDR3 coding sequence is TGTGCCAGCAGCCTCCGGACGGAGGACCACGAGCAGTACTTC.

V gene TRBV30 combines with J gene TRBJ2-1, with 9 bases lining up with TRBD1. V was clipped by 0 bases and J by 3 bases; unmatched bases: 3. The CDR3 is 15 amino acids. Germline CDR1 reads GTSNPN; CDR2 reads SVGIG (reference sequence). CDR3 amino acids: CAWSVRDRDYNEQFF. As DNA, the CDR3 is TGTGCCTGGAGTGTACGGGACAGGGACTACAATGAGCAGTTCTTC.

The chain uses TRBV7-9 and TRBJ1-2; 10 nucleotides align to TRBD1. This CDR3 is built from 15 residues. V trimming: 4 bases; J trimming: 10 bases; junction bases outside the gene matches: 12. Germline CDR1 SEHNR, CDR2 FQNEAQ (reference sequence). Here the CDR3 reads CASSSPGDRGDDYTF. In DNA, the CDR3 is TGTGCCAGCAGCTCCCCGGGGGACAGGGGCGATGACTACACCTTC.

V and J are TRBV28 and TRBJ1-4; no clear D gene. The V gene's germline CDR1 is MDHEN and CDR2 SYDVKM. V lost 5 bases to trimming and J lost 0 bases, with 16 bases between them. The CDR3 length is 17 residues. The CDR3: CASSAIQSYTTNEKLFF. CDR3 nucleotides: TGTGCCAGCAGTGCCATACAGAGCTATACAACTAATGAAAAACTGTTTTTT. Looking up the rest from reference TRBV28 and TRBJ1-4 gives the full variable domain: DVKVTQSSRYLVKRTGEKVFLECVQDMDHENMFWYRQDPGLGLRLIYFSYDVKMKEKGDIPEGYSVSREKKERFSLILESASTNQTSMYLCASSAIQSYTTNEKLFFGSGTQLSVL.

This clone was seen once. CDR3 coding DNA: TGTGCCAGCACTAATGGGCGGGGGGACACAGATACGCAGTATTTT. Translating gives CASTNGRGDTDTQYF. J is TRBJ2-3 and V is TRBV28; 8 positions match TRBD2. V gave up 7 bases and J gave up 2 bases; unmatched junction bases: 8. There are 15 residues in the CDR3. Germline CDR1 reads MDHEN; CDR2 reads SYDVKM.

The chain is built from TRBV2 and TRBJ1-1; 9 bases are a match to TRBD1. Germline V lookup: CDR1 SNHLY, CDR2 FYNNEI. This CDR3 comprises 12 residues. Losses at the gene ends were 7 bases for V and 12 bases for J; bases not matched to a gene: 9. For the CDR3, the DNA is TGTGCCAGCATTCTAGGACAGGGGATATCTTTCTTT. It is translated as CASILGQGISFF.

The V gene is TRBV15, the J gene TRBJ1-5, with a tentative D call TRBD1 (5 bases). The CDR3 is 14 amino acids. Between the trimmed V and J ends, which lost 0 bases and 8 bases, there was a span of 11 bases. CDR1 is LNHNV and CDR2 is YYDKDF in the germline V gene (reference sequence). Here the CDR3 reads CATSRDREEEPQHF. The CDR3 DNA reads TGTGCCACCAGCAGAGACAGGGAAGAGGAGCCCCAGCATTTT. Full variable domain (missing parts from reference TRBV15 and TRBJ1-5): DAMVIQNPRYQVTQFGKPVTLSCSQTLNHNVMYWYQQKSSQAPKLLFHYYDKDFNNEADTPDNFQSRRPNTSFCFLDIRSPGLGDTAMYLCATSRDREEEPQHFGDGTRLSIL.

Written as DNA, the CDR3 is TGTGCCAGCAGCTATCAGGGGACGGACACCGGGGAGCTGTTTTTT. Amino acids: CASSYQGTDTGELFF. The chain is built from TRBV2 and TRBJ2-2; possible D gene TRBD1, 6 bases. CDR3 length: 15 residues. V dropped 6 bases and J dropped 3 bases, with 14 bases sitting between them. The germline CDR1 and CDR2 sequences are SNHLY and FYNNEI. The whole variable domain, remainder taken from reference TRBV2 and TRBJ2-2, is EPEVTQTPSHQVTQMGQEVILRCVPISNHLYFYWYRQILGQKVEFLVSFYNNEISEKSEIFDDQFSVERPDGSNFTLKIRSTKLEDSAMYFCASSYQGTDTGELFFGEGSRLTVL.

In the case of this clone: The junction departs from germline at one end; a sequencing error may be responsible. V is TRBV6-1 and J is TRBJ1-2, with TRBD1 matching over 9 bases. Germline V CDR1 and CDR2: MNHNS, SASEGT. The CDR3 contains 12 residues. CDR3 sequence reads: CAREFTGTGPFF. CDR3 nucleotides: TGTGCCAGGGAGTTTACCGGGACAGGGCCTTTCTTC.

CDR3 protein: CASSPSSDEQYF. CDR3 DNA: TGTGCCAGCTCACCTAGTTCGGACGAGCAGTACTTC. The J gene is TRBJ2-7, the V gene TRBV18; no clear D. CDR1 is KGHSH, CDR2 LQKENI, per germline. V was shortened by 3 bases and J by 5 bases, with 8 bases between the two germline ends. This CDR3 is 12 amino acids long.